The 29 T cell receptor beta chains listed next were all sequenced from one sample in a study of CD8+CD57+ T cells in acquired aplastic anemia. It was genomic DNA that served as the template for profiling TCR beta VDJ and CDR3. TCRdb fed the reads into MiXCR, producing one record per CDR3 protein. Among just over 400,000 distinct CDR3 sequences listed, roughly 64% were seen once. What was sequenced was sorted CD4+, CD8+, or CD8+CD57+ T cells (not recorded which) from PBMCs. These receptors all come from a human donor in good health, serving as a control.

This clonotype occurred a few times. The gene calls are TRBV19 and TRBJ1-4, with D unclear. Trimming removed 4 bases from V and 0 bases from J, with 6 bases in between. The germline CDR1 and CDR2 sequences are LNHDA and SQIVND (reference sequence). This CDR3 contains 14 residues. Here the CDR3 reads CASSTVATNEKLFF. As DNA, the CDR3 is TGTGCCAGTAGTACAGTCGCAACTAATGAAAAACTGTTTTTT. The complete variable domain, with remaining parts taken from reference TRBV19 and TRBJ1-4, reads DGGITQSPKYLFRKEGQNVTLSCEQNLNHDAMYWYRQDPGQGLRLIYYSQIVNDFQKGDIAEGYSVSREKKESFPLTVTSAQKNPTAFYLCASSTVATNEKLFFGSGTQLSVL.

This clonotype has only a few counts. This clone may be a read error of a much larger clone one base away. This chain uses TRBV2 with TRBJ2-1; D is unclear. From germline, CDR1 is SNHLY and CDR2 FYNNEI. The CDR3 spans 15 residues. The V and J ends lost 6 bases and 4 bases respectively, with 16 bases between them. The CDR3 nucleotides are TGTGCCAGCAGCCCGCTAAAAACTCGATACAATGAGCAGTTCTTC. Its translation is CASSPLKTRYNEQFF. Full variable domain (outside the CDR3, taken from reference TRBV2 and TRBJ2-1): EPEVTQTPSHQVTQMGQEVILRCVPISNHLYFYWYRQILGQKVEFLVSFYNNEISEKSEIFDDQFSVERPDGSNFTLKIRSTKLEDSAMYFCASSPLKTRYNEQFFGPGTRLTVL.

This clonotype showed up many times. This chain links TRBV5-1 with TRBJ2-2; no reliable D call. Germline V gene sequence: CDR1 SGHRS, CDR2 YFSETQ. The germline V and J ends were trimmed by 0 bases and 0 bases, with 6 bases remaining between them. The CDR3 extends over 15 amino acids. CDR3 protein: CASSLVRANTGELFF. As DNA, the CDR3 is TGCGCCAGCAGCTTGGTCCGAGCGAACACCGGGGAGCTGTTTTTT.

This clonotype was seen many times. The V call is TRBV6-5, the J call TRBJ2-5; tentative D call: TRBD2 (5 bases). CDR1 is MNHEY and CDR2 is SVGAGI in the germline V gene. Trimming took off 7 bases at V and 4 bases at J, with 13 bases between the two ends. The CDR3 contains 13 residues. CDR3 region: CASKRGRLETQYF. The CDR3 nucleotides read TGTGCCAGCAAGCGAGGGCGGTTAGAGACCCAGTACTTC.

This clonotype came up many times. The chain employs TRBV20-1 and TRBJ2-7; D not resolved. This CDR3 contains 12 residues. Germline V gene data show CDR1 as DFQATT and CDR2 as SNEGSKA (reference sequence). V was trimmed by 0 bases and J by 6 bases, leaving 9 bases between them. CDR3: CSARDPSLEQYF. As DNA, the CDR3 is TGCAGTGCTAGAGATCCCTCTCTCGAGCAGTACTTC.

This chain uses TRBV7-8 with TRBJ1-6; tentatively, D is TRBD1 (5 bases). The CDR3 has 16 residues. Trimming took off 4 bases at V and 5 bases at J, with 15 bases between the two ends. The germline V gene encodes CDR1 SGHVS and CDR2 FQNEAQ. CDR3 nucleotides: TGTGCCAGCAGCTGGAGCCCCCAGGGAAATAATTCACCCCTCCACTTT. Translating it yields CASSWSPQGNNSPLHF.

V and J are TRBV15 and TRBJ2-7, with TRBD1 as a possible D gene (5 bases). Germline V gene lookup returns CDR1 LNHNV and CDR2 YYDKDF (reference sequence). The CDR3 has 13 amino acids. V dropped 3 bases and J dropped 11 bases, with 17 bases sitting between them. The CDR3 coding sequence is TGTGCCACCAGCAGGGAAAGGGGCTACAAGGAGTACTTC. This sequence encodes CATSRERGYKEYF. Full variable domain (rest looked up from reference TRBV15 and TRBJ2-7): DAMVIQNPRYQVTQFGKPVTLSCSQTLNHNVMYWYQQKSSQAPKLLFHYYDKDFNNEADTPDNFQSRRPNTSFCFLDIRSPGLGDTAMYLCATSRERGYKEYFGPGTRLTVT.

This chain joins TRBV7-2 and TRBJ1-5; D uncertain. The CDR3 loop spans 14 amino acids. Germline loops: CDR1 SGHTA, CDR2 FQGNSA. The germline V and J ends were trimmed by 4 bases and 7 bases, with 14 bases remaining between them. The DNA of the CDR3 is TGTGCCAGCAGCTCAACAGTTAATAAGCAGCCCCAGCATTTT. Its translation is CASSSTVNKQPQHF.

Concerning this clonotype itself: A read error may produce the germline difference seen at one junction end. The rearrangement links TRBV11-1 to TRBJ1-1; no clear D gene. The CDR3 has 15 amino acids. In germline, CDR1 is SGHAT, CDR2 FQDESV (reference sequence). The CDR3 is CASSFGRTIHTEAFF. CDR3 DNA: TGTGCCAGCAGCTTCGGAAGGACTATTCACACTGAGGCTTTCTTT. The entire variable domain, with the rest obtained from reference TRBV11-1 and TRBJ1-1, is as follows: EAEVAQSPRYKITEKSQAVAFWCDPISGHATLYWYRQILGQGPELLVQFQDESVVDDSQLPKDRFSAERLKGVDSTLKIQPAELGDSAMYLCASSFGRTIHTEAFFGQGTRLTVV.

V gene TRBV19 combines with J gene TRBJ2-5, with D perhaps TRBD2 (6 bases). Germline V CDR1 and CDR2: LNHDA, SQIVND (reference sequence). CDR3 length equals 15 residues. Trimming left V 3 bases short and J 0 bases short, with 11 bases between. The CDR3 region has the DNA TGTGCCAGTAGTATCGTTGCGGGAAACCAAGAGACCCAGTACTTC. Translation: CASSIVAGNQETQYF.

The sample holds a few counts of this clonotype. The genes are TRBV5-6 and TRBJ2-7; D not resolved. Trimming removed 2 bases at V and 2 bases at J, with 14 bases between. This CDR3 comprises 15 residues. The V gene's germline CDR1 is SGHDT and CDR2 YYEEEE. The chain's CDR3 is CASSFYGPGTYEQYF. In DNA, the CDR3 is TGTGCCAGCAGCTTTTATGGGCCTGGGACCTACGAGCAGTACTTC.

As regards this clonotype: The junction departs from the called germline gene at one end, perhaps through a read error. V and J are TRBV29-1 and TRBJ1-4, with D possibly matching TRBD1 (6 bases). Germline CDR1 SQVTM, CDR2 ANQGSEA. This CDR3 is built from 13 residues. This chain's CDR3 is CSVDRQGGEKLFF. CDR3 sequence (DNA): TGCAGCGTTGATCGCCAAGGGGGAGAAAAGCTGTTTTTT.

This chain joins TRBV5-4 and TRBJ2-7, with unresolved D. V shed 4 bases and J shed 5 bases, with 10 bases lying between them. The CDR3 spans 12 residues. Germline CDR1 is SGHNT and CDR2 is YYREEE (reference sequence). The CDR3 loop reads CASSNAPDEQYF. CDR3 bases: TGTGCCAGCAGCAACGCCCCTGACGAGCAGTACTTC.

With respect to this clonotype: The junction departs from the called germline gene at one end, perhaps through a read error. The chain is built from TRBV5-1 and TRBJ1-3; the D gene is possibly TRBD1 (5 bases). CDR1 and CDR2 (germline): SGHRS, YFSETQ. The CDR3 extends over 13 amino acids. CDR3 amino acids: CASSRDSGAGIDF. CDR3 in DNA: TGCGCCAGCAGCAGAGACAGTGGCGCCGGGATAGATTTT.

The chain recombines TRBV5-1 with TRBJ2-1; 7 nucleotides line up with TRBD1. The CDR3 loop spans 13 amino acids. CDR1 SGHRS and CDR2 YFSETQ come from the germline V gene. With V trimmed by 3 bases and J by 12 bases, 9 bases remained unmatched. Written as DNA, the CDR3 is TGCGCCAGCAGCTCCTGGACAGGCAACACGCAGTTCTTC. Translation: CASSSWTGNTQFF.

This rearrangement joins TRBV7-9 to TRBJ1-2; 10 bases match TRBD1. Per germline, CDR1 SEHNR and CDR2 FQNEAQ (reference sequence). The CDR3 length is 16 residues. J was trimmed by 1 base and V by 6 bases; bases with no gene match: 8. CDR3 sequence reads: CASSSGQGGDNYGYTF. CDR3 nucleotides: TGTGCCAGCAGTTCCGGACAGGGGGGGGATAACTATGGCTACACCTTC.

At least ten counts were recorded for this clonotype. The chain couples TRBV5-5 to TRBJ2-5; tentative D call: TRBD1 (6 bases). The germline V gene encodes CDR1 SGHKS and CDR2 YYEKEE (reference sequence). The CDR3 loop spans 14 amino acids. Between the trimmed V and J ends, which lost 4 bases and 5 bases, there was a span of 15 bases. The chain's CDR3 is CASSAGTPSETQYF. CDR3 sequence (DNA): TGTGCCAGCAGCGCCGGGACACCGAGTGAGACCCAGTACTTC.

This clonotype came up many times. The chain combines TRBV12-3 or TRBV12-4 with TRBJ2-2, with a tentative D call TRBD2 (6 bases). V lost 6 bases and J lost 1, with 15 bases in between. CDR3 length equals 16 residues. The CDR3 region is CASSPSGLMNTGELFF. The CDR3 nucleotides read TGTGCCAGCAGCCCCTCGGGACTCATGAACACCGGGGAGCTGTTTTTT.

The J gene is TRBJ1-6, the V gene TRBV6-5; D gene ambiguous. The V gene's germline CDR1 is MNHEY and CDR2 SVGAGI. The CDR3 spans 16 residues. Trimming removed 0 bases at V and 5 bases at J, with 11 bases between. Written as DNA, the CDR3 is TGTGCCAGCAGTTACTCGCTCCTGGTGGATAATTCACCCCTCCACTTT. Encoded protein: CASSYSLLVDNSPLHF.

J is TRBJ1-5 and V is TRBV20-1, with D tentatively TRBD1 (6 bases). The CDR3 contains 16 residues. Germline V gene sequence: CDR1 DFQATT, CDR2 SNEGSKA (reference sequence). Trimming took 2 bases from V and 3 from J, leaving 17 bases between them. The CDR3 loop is CSARLAGGRNNQPQHF. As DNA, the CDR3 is TGCAGTGCTAGATTAGCGGGGGGCAGAAACAATCAGCCCCAGCATTTT.

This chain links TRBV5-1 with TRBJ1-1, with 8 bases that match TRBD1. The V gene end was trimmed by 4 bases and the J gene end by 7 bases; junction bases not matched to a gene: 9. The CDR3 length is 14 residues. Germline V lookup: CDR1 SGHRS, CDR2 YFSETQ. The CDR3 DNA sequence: TGCGCCAGCAGCAGACTGGACAGGGAACATGAAGCTTTCTTT. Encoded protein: CASSRLDREHEAFF.

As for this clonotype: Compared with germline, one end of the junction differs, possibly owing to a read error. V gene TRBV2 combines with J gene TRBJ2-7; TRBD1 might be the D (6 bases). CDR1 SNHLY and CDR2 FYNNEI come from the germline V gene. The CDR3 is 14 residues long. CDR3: CASSLRGSVYTQSF. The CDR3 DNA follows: TGCGCCAGCAGCCTGAGGGGGAGTGTATACACTCAGTCCTTC.

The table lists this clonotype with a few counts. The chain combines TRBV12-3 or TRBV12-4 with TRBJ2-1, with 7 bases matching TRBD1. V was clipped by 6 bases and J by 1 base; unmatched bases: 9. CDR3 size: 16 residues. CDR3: CASSADRYLSYNEQFF. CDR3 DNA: TGTGCCAGCAGCGCGGACAGGTATCTTTCCTACAATGAGCAGTTCTTC.

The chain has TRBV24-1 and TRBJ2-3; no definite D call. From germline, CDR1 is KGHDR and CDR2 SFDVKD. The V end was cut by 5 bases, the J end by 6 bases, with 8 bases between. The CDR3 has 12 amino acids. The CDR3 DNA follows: TGTGCCACCAGTGGGCCCGGGGATACGCAGTATTTT. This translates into CATSGPGDTQYF.

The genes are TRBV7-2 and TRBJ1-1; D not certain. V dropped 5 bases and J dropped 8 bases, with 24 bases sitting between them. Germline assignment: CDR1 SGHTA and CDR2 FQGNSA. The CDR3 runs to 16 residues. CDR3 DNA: TGTGCCAGCAGCATAGAGCCGGTTAGGGCGAGAACCGAAGCTTTCTTT. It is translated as CASSIEPVRARTEAFF.

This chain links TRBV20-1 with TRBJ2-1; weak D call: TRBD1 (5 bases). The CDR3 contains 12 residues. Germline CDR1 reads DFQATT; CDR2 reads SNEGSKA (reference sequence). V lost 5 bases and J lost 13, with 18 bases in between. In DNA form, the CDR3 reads TGCAGTGCTTCAGACAGCAATAATTCACAGTTCTTC. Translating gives CSASDSNNSQFF.

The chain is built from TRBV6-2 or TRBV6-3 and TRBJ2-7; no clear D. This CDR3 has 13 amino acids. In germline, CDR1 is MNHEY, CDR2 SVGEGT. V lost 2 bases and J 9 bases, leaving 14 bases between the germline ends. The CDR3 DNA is TGTGCCAGCAGTTACGGAGTCAGGTTCGGGCAGTACTTC. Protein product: CASSYGVRFGQYF.

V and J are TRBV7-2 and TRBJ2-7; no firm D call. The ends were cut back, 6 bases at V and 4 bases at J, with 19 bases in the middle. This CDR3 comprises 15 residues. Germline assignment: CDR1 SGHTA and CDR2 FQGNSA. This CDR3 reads CASRPTPGSEYEQYF. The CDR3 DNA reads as TGTGCCAGCAGGCCGACCCCCGGGTCAGAGTACGAGCAGTACTTC.

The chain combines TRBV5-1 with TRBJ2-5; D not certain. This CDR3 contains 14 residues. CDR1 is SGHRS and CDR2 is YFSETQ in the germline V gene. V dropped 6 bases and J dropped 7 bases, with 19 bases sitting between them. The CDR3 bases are TGCGCCAGCACCTGCCAGAATATTGCAATGACCCAGTACTTC. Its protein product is CASTCQNIAMTQYF.